These 5 T cell receptor beta chains share one sample of origin, sequenced in a study of siplizumab effects on memory and regulatory T cells. Measured with immunoSEQ multiplex PCR; TCRdb has only the in-frame clones, and not every one. The repertoire holds 90,000 to 120,000 clones, with roughly 93% as singletons. Sequences were obtained from Tregs sorted from blood. These receptors were taken from a human donor in good health.

The V call is TRBV7-2, the J call TRBJ1-1; 8 bases align to TRBD1. The CDR3 sequence is 15 residues long. Germline trimming cut 2 bases from V and 7 bases from J; bases unmatched to any gene: 9. Germline V gene sequence: CDR1 SGHTA, CDR2 FQGNSA. The CDR3 spells CASSLWTGQKGEAFF. CDR3 coding DNA: TGTGCCAGCAGCTTATGGACAGGGCAGAAAGGTGAAGCTTTCTTT. The complete variable domain, with remaining parts taken from reference TRBV7-2 and TRBJ1-1, reads GAGVSQSPSNKVTEKGKDVELRCDPISGHTALYWYRQSLGQGLEFLIYFQGNSAPDKSGLPSDRFSAERTGGSVSTLTIQRTQQEDSAVYLCASSLWTGQKGEAFFGQGTRLTVV.

This rearrangement joins TRBV7-9 to TRBJ2-3, with D perhaps matching TRBD1 (6 bases). The CDR3 sequence is 15 residues long. Germline-derived CDR1 and CDR2 are SEHNR and FQNEAQ (reference sequence). The V gene lost 5 bases and the J gene lost 1 base, with 13 bases spanning the gap. CDR3 nucleotide sequence: TGTGCCAGCAGCGGCCGTAACAGGGGCACAGATACGCAGTATTTT. This translates into CASSGRNRGTDTQYF.

This chain connects TRBV7-2 to TRBJ1-1; D remains unclear. Trimming took off 1 base at V and 1 base at J, with 7 bases between the two ends. CDR1 and CDR2 (germline): SGHTA, FQGNSA. The length of the CDR3 is 14 residues. Here the CDR3 DNA reads TGTGCCAGCAGCTTAGAAGGCGGGAACACTGAAGCTTTCTTT. Translation: CASSLEGGNTEAFF.

The rearrangement joins TRBV6-5 to TRBJ2-7; D is perhaps TRBD2 (6 bases). The CDR3 length is 14 residues. CDR1 is MNHEY, CDR2 SVGAGI, per germline. V lost 4 bases to trimming and J lost 3 bases, with 13 bases between them. The CDR3 loop is CASSLRRGFYEQYF. The CDR3 coding sequence is TGTGCCAGCAGTTTACGACGGGGGTTCTACGAGCAGTACTTC.

This sequence joins TRBV21-1 and TRBJ2-2; TRBD2 reflects the table's D call only, with no check against the DNA. TRBV21-1 is a recognized pseudogene. This CDR3 comprises 15 residues. As DNA, the CDR3 is TGTGCCAGCAGCAAAGGTGAGGGTGGGACCGGGGAGCTGTTTTTT. Translated: CASSKGEGGTGELFF.